This T cell receptor beta chain is drawn from a study of beta chain features in type 1 diabetes. Study findings and constraints: Patients with type 1 diabetes carried fewer insertions and had more deletions at their VDJ junctions. TCRB CDR3s from Type 1 diabetes patients were moderately but significantly shorter in all four CD4+ subsets.

CD45RO/CCR7/CD25/CD127/CD95/CD27 separated CD4+ naive, central memory, regulatory and stem cell-like memory cells by sorting. This CDR3 has 13 residues. The germline V gene encodes CDR1 SGHAT and CDR2 FQNNGV. The V gene lost 7 bases and the J gene lost 4 bases, with 14 bases spanning the gap. Sequenced material consisted of expressed TCRB transcripts (all of the isolated RNA was reverse transcribed). Measured with immunoSEQ multiplex PCR; TCRdb has only the in-frame clones, and not every one. The table has 120,000 or so clones, roughly 15% seen once. A note on this clone: Its target is unknown.

Material for sequencing was central memory CD4+ T cells from blood. The receptor was isolated from a man in his thirties or forties with type 1 diabetes. J is TRBJ2-7 and V is TRBV11-2, with D possibly TRBD1 on 7 matching bases. The CDR3 region is CASNRQGGYEQYF. CDR3 bases: TGTGCCAGCAACCGACAGGGAGGATACGAGCAGTACTTC. Variable domain in full (rest from reference TRBV11-2 and TRBJ2-7): EAGVAQSPRYKIIEKRQSVAFWCNPISGHATLYWYQQILGQGPKLLIQFQNNGVVDDSQLPKDRFSAERLKGVDSTLKIQPAKLEDSAVYLCASNRQGGYEQYFGPGTRLTVT.